A selection of T cell receptor beta chains follows, all from one sample in a study of T cell repertoires in cytomegalovirus infection. What these receptors recognize is not known. TCRdb analysed the reads with MiXCR anew, one entry per CDR3 protein. The sample holds roughly 180,000 distinct CDR3 sequences, less than 25% seen once. The material sequenced was CD8+ T cells from cultured PBMCs, taken from culture after CMV antigen stimulation. The receptor source for this set is a human donor in good health (CMV status not recorded). Some clones in this sample may be carry-over from other donors' samples. CDR3s include the opening cysteine and the closing phenylalanine or tryptophan. Each record gives: V gene, clone size, D gene, J gene, CDR3 DNA, CDR3 protein. D genes are given only for firm matches. The size field is filled for only some rows; it gives once, few, many or a size class.

>TRBV7-2|few|TRBD1|TRBJ2-7
TGTGCCAGCAGCTTAGGGACAGGGGTAGCCTACGAGCAGTACTTC
CASSLGTGVAYEQYF
>TRBV12-3/TRBV12-4|few|.|TRBJ1-2
TGTGCCAGCAGTTTAGCACAACGGGGCTACACCTTC
CASSLAQRGYTF
>TRBV6-2/TRBV6-3|.|.|TRBJ1-5
TGTGCCAGCAGTTCGATTTGGTCAGGGAGCAATCAGCCCCAGCATTTT
CASSSIWSGSNQPQHF
>TRBV6-6|.|.|TRBJ1-1
TGTGCCAGCAGTTACCAGGATCGGATACCTTACACTGAAGCTTTCTTT
CASSYQDRIPYTEAFF
>TRBV5-1|.|TRBD1|TRBJ1-1
TGCGCCAGCAGCAAGTATGGAGTGGGGACAGGGAGCACTGAAGCTTTCTTT
CASSKYGVGTGSTEAFF
>TRBV12-3/TRBV12-4|.|TRBD2|TRBJ2-3
TGTGCCAGCGTCTCGGGAGGAGATACGCAGTATTTT
CASVSGGDTQYF
>TRBV5-6|.|.|TRBJ2-7
TGTGCCAGCAGCTTGGGGACGGACTCCTACGAGCAGTACTTC
CASSLGTDSYEQYF
>TRBV7-9|medium-sized|.|TRBJ2-7
TGTGCCAGCAGCCTGAGGACGGACGAGCAGTACTTC
CASSLRTDEQYF
>TRBV12-3/TRBV12-4|many|.|TRBJ1-3
TGTGCCAGCAGTTTTGCGGGTTACACCATATATTTT
CASSFAGYTIYF
>TRBV4-3|few|.|TRBJ2-2
TGCGCCAGCAGCCAAGATAAACTAGGTGGTCGGACCGGGGAGCTGTTTTTT
CASSQDKLGGRTGELFF
>TRBV9|few|.|TRBJ2-3
TGTGCCAGCAGCGCTTCAGGACCAGATACGCAGTATTTT
CASSASGPDTQYF
>TRBV6-1|few|.|TRBJ1-3
TGTGCCAGCAGACAGGGCCTCGGAAACACCATATATTTT
CASRQGLGNTIYF
>TRBV27|.|.|TRBJ2-7
TGTGCCAGCAGTCCCTCCTCCGGGACTGCTGCCTACGAGCAGTACTTC
CASSPSSGTAAYEQYF
>TRBV7-9|.|TRBD1|TRBJ1-4
TGTGCCAGCAGCGAAAATCGGGACAGGCATGAAAAACTGTTTTTT
CASSENRDRHEKLFF
>TRBV4-1|few|.|TRBJ1-6
TGCGCCAGCAGCCAAGCTGCAAGCTCCTATAATTCACCCCTCCACTTT
CASSQAASSYNSPLHF
>TRBV27|.|.|TRBJ1-4
TGTGCCAGCAGTTTATCAGCGGGGCCCAGGGAAAAACTGTTTTTT
CASSLSAGPREKLFF
>TRBV11-3|many|TRBD1|TRBJ2-1
TGTGCCAGCAGCCTCATGGACAGGGGGAATGAGCAGTTCTTC
CASSLMDRGNEQFF
>TRBV7-6|few|TRBD2|TRBJ2-1
TGTGCCAGCAGTAGCCTAGCGGGGGGCAAAAACAGCAGGTACAATGAGCAGTTCTTC
CASSSLAGGKNSRYNEQFF
>TRBV4-2|.|TRBD1|TRBJ1-1
TGTGCCAGCAGCCAAGATTACAGGGGACACACTGAAGCTTTCTTT
CASSQDYRGHTEAFF
>TRBV6-6|few|.|TRBJ2-3
TGTGCCAGCAGTTTCCTTAATACTAGCACAGATACGCAGTATTTT
CASSFLNTSTDTQYF
>TRBV7-9|.|TRBD1|TRBJ2-5
TGTGCCAGCAGCCCGCAGGACAGGGTGAGAGAGACCCAGTACTTC
CASSPQDRVRETQYF
>TRBV7-2|.|.|TRBJ2-1
TGTGCCAGCAGCTCAAAGAGGGATGAGCAGTTCTTC
CASSSKRDEQFF
>TRBV12-3/TRBV12-4|few|.|TRBJ1-5
TGTGCCAGCAGTCTGTACGGTGAGCCCCAGCATTTT
CASSLYGEPQHF